This is a list of T cell receptor beta chains from one sample in a study of CD8 T cells in ankylosing spondylitis. TCRdb used MiXCR to reprocess the 5' RACE reads, holding one entry per CDR3 protein. The data contain around 300,000 distinct CDR3 sequences, roughly 11% of them seen just once; the ten biggest clones take up 9.1%. Sequencing input: blood, either unsorted or a sorted T cell fraction (not recorded which). Receptors were obtained from a female donor with ankylosing spondylitis or in good health (not recorded which). CDR3s include the opening cysteine and the closing phenylalanine or tryptophan. The order of the fields is CDR3 length, J gene, D gene, V gene, CDR3 protein. D genes are given only for firm matches.

length: 16; J: TRBJ2-1; D: TRBD2; V: TRBV7-2; CDR3: CASSLISGSIGNEQFF
length: 14; J: TRBJ1-5; D: TRBD1; V: TRBV29-1; CDR3: CSVETGASNQPQHF
length: 13; J: TRBJ2-5; D: NA; V: TRBV20-1; CDR3: CSAELRVQETQYF
length: 17; J: TRBJ2-1; D: NA; V: TRBV5-1; CDR3: CASSTSVGGETHNEQFF
length: 15; J: TRBJ2-2; D: NA; V: TRBV7-8; CDR3: CASSPGMGNPGELFF
length: 17; J: TRBJ2-2; D: TRBD2; V: TRBV6-2/TRBV6-3; CDR3: CASTGWREVSNTGELFF
length: 13; J: TRBJ2-5; D: NA; V: TRBV15; CDR3: CATSRDSVETQYF
length: 15; J: TRBJ1-3; D: NA; V: TRBV11-2; CDR3: CASSRATSPGNTIYF
length: 15; J: TRBJ2-1; D: TRBD2; V: TRBV5-6; CDR3: CASSPGSGKVYEQFF
length: 13; J: TRBJ1-4; D: NA; V: TRBV20-1; CDR3: CSAQLSTNEKLFF
length: 17; J: TRBJ2-1; D: TRBD2; V: TRBV11-2; CDR3: CASSLDLVAGSYNEQFF
length: 10; J: TRBJ1-1; D: NA; V: TRBV30; CDR3: CAWGRERAFF
length: 15; J: TRBJ2-3; D: NA; V: TRBV5-1; CDR3: CASSLGGDNTDTQYF
length: 15; J: TRBJ1-3; D: TRBD1; V: TRBV5-6; CDR3: CASSFRDRGGNTIYF
length: 20; J: TRBJ2-1; D: TRBD1; V: TRBV12-3/TRBV12-4; CDR3: CASSQSWGQGPFNSYNEQFF
length: 13; J: TRBJ2-1; D: TRBD2; V: TRBV10-2; CDR3: CASSEPGGGEQFF
length: 15; J: TRBJ1-1; D: NA; V: TRBV20-1; CDR3: CSARAGGGGNTEAFF
length: 13; J: TRBJ2-7; D: NA; V: TRBV20-1; CDR3: CSAEKGKRGEQYF
length: 15; J: TRBJ2-7; D: NA; V: TRBV6-1; CDR3: CASKSSQRSTYEQYF
length: 18; J: TRBJ2-2; D: NA; V: TRBV2; CDR3: CASSFQGRGATGAGELFF
length: 14; J: TRBJ1-4; D: NA; V: TRBV20-1; CDR3: CSAHGGGSNEKLFF
length: 14; J: TRBJ2-1; D: TRBD2; V: TRBV20-1; CDR3: CSAPNEEWTSAQFF
length: 18; J: TRBJ1-1; D: NA; V: TRBV11-2; CDR3: CASSFRGRGRPMNTEAFF
length: 14; J: TRBJ2-5; D: NA; V: TRBV2; CDR3: CASQKGTSRGTQYF
length: 14; J: TRBJ1-4; D: NA; V: TRBV20-1; CDR3: CSAATPNGDEKLFF
length: 16; J: TRBJ1-1; D: NA; V: TRBV5-1; CDR3: CASSLMSAGGNTEAFF
length: 14; J: TRBJ2-1; D: TRBD1; V: TRBV28; CDR3: CASDKGQGNNEQFF